This TCR beta chain was profiled in a study of T-cell memory formation after mild COVID-19. One entry per CDR3 protein, called by TCRdb with MiXCR from the 5' RACE reads. This table has 350,000 to 550,000 distinct CDR3 sequences, over 15% appearing once. This clonotype showed up just a few times. Its antigen is unknown. Findings and limits, study-wide: Balance between CD4 and CD8 was seen in clones contracting day 15 to 85, and a CD4+ lean was seen in later expanders.

The CDR3 length is 20 residues. V was pared by 1 base and J by 1 base, with 9 bases of the junction left unmatched. Germline V gene lookup returns CDR1 SGHVS and CDR2 FQNEAQ. Specimen: PBMCs or a T cell subset sorted from them (not recorded which). This TCR was recovered from a man aged 18 to 29 who had mild COVID-19 (a few samples of this study predate the infection). Cell type and time point are not known. This chain connects TRBV7-8 to TRBJ2-2; 13 nucleotides agree with TRBD2. CDR3 sequence (DNA): TGTGCCAGCAGCTTAGAGGGACTAGCGGGGATATTGGGGAACACCGGGGAGCTGTTTTTT. Amino acids: CASSLEGLAGILGNTGELFF.